The 30 T cell receptor beta chains presented below share a single source sample, sequenced in a study of blood T cell repertoires in COVID-19. The protocol was immunoSEQ multiplex PCR, while the TCRdb copy is restricted to in-frame clones and leaves out a portion. The sample has 55,000 to 75,000 clones, around 86% seen once; the top ten hold 6% to 8%. The sample taken for sequencing was peripheral blood. Source of these receptors: a human donor with active COVID-19. The donor label of this sample is uncertain.

This clone showed up just once. V usage is TRBV5-4 and J usage is TRBJ2-3; 16 bases agree with TRBD2. Germline V gene sequence: CDR1 SGHNT, CDR2 YYREEE (reference sequence). The CDR3 length is 18 residues. The V segment lost 1 base and the J segment 2 bases; nucleotides outside the gene matches: 4. The CDR3 region has the DNA TGTGCCAGCAGCTTGCCGGGACTAGCGGGAGGGCCCACAGATACGCAGTATTTT. Translating gives CASSLPGLAGGPTDTQYF.

This clone was seen a handful of times. The chain employs TRBV5-1 and TRBJ1-2; D uncertain. The CDR3 sequence is 14 residues long. V was clipped by 8 bases and J by 8 bases, with 22 bases between them. Germline values: CDR1 SGHRS, CDR2 YFSETQ. CDR3 bases: TGCGCCAGTCGGGGATGGGTTCGCATCGACGGCTACACCTTC. It encodes CASRGWVRIDGYTF.

The rearrangement joins TRBV5-1 to TRBJ2-3; 7 nucleotides agree with TRBD2. Germline CDR1 and CDR2: SGHRS and YFSETQ. The CDR3 spans 15 residues. V shed 0 bases, J shed 4 bases, and the junction held 5 bases outside the gene matches. In DNA form, the CDR3 reads TGCGCCAGCAGCTTGGTTCCTGCGGGGGCAGATACGCAGTATTTT. Its translation is CASSLVPAGADTQYF.

The V call is TRBV5-8, the J call TRBJ1-4, with D tentatively TRBD1 (5 bases). The CDR3 extends over 14 amino acids. The germline V and J ends were trimmed by 0 bases and 7 bases, with 10 bases remaining between them. Germline loops: CDR1 SGHTS, CDR2 YDEGEE. The CDR3 is CASSLAGLGEKLFF. The CDR3 DNA sequence: TGTGCCAGCAGCTTGGCAGGGTTGGGTGAAAAACTGTTTTTT.

This chain joins TRBV21-1 and TRBJ2-2; the table's D call of TRBD2 was not tested on the DNA. TRBV21-1 is designated a pseudogene. This CDR3 spans 17 amino acids. This CDR3 reads CASRFTGTSMNTGELFF. CDR3 in DNA: TGTGCCAGCAGATTTACCGGGACTAGCATGAACACCGGGGAGCTGTTTTTT.

The chain combines TRBV6-2 or TRBV6-3 with TRBJ2-4; D is unclear. Germline assignment: CDR1 MNHEY and CDR2 SVGEGT. Trimming took 0 bases from V and 13 from J, leaving 10 bases between them. The CDR3 totals 12 residues. The CDR3 nucleotides are TGTGCCAGCAGTTACTCGAACACAGCCCAGTACTTC. It translates to CASSYSNTAQYF.

The chain recombines TRBV19 with TRBJ1-1, with D unclear. CDR3 size: 15 residues. Trimming removed 6 bases from V and 1 base from J, with 15 bases in between. Germline CDR1 reads LNHDA; CDR2 reads SQIVND (reference sequence). The CDR3 loop is CASSRGGRTNTEAFF. The CDR3 bases are TGTGCCAGTAGCCGGGGAGGCAGAACGAACACTGAAGCTTTCTTT.

The J gene is TRBJ1-4, the V gene TRBV7-2; D unclear. Germline CDR1 reads SGHTA; CDR2 reads FQGNSA. The V end lost 2 bases, the J end lost 14 bases, and 15 bases lay between the germline ends. The CDR3 consists of 13 residues. The DNA of the CDR3 is TGTGCCAGCAGCTTACCCCCCCCAGGAAGGCTGTTTTTT. Protein sequence: CASSLPPPGRLFF.

The chain carries TRBV6-5 and TRBJ1-4; 8 bases are shared with TRBD1. After removal of 10 bases from V and 10 bases from J, the junction contained 14 bases not matched to a gene. Germline loops: CDR1 MNHEY, CDR2 SVGAGI. This CDR3 comprises 14 residues. The CDR3 nucleotides are TGTGCCATCCAAGAAGGAACAGGGGGTAGAAAACTGTTTTTT. Protein sequence: CAIQEGTGGRKLFF.

V usage is TRBV27 and J usage is TRBJ1-6; D is perhaps TRBD1 (5 bases). Trimming shortened V by 5 bases and J by 9 bases, and 11 bases separated the two germline ends. The CDR3 is 13 residues long. Looked up from germline, CDR1 is MNHEY and CDR2 is SMNVEV (reference sequence). As DNA, the CDR3 is TGTGCCAGCAGTGGGGCAGGGATTTCACCCCTCCACTTT. This sequence encodes CASSGAGISPLHF.

The chain employs TRBV7-9 and TRBJ1-3, with no clear D. V was pared by 3 bases and J by 1 base, with 7 bases between. The CDR3 is 14 amino acids. Germline CDR1 and CDR2: SEHNR and FQNEAQ (reference sequence). CDR3 in DNA: TGTGCCAGCAGCTTCGGGGTGTCTGGAAACACCATATATTTT. Translating it yields CASSFGVSGNTIYF.

V gene TRBV11-3 combines with J gene TRBJ1-2; the match to TRBD1 covers 8 bases. Trimming took 3 bases from V and 13 from J; bases not matched to a gene: 10. The V gene's germline CDR1 is SGHNT and CDR2 YENEEA. The CDR3 runs 13 residues. Written as DNA, the CDR3 is TGTGCCAGCAGCTTTCGGACAGGGAGGGGAATCACCTTC. It yields the protein CASSFRTGRGITF.

The chain uses TRBV4-1 and TRBJ2-1; D is unclear. The CDR3 contains 15 residues. The V and J ends lost 3 bases and 1 base respectively, with 10 bases between them. Germline V CDR1 and CDR2: MGHRA, YSYEKL. The CDR3 nucleotides read TGCGCCAGCAGCCACCTAGTAAGGTCCTACAATGAGCAGTTCTTC. This sequence encodes CASSHLVRSYNEQFF.

J is TRBJ2-5 and V is TRBV5-8, with 11 bases identical to TRBD2. The V and J ends lost 4 bases and 2 bases, in that order; junction bases with no gene match: 7. This CDR3 spans 16 amino acids. Germline loops: CDR1 SGHTS, CDR2 YDEGEE. CDR3 nucleotide sequence: TGTGCCAGCAGCCCCGGGACTAGCGGATTACAAGAGACCCAGTACTTC. It translates to CASSPGTSGLQETQYF.

J is TRBJ2-1 and V is TRBV5-1, with a tentative D call TRBD2 (5 bases). The CDR3 totals 17 residues. Germline-derived CDR1 and CDR2 are SGHRS and YFSETQ. Deletions cut 1 base from V and 4 bases from J, with 18 bases between. CDR3 in amino acids: CASSLKLLGEPYNEQFF. In nucleotides, the CDR3 is TGCGCCAGCAGCTTGAAATTACTCGGGGAGCCATACAATGAGCAGTTCTTC.

This clone was seen a single time. The rearrangement links TRBV9 to TRBJ1-3; no reliable D call. Germline CDR1 SGDLS, CDR2 YYNGEE. The CDR3 is 15 amino acids. Trimming removed 0 bases from V and 0 bases from J, with 7 bases in between. The CDR3 is CASSVAGSSGNTIYF. The CDR3, as DNA: TGTGCCAGCAGCGTAGCGGGAAGCTCTGGAAACACCATATATTTT. Complete variable domain (other parts from reference TRBV9 and TRBJ1-3): DSGVTQTPKHLITATGQRVTLRCSPRSGDLSVYWYQQSLDQGLQFLIQYYNGEERAKGNILERFSAQQFPDLHSELNLSSLELGDSALYFCASSVAGSSGNTIYFGEGSWLTVV.

The chain is built from TRBV12-3 or TRBV12-4 and TRBJ2-7; possibly TRBD1 for D (5 bases). The length of the CDR3 is 13 residues. The ends were cut back, 2 bases at V and 7 bases at J, with 12 bases in the middle. The CDR3 region is CASSLNPTAEQYF. Here the CDR3 DNA reads TGTGCCAGCAGTTTAAACCCGACAGCAGAGCAGTACTTC.

The V call is TRBV5-1, the J call TRBJ2-7; 8 bases match TRBD2. From germline, CDR1 is SGHRS and CDR2 YFSETQ. The CDR3 length is 14 residues. V lost 0 bases and J lost 3; bases outside the gene matches: 2. The chain's CDR3 is CASSLGGLDYEQYF. The CDR3 coding sequence is TGCGCCAGCAGCTTGGGGGGACTAGACTACGAGCAGTACTTC.

As concerns this clone: Sequence at one end of the junction differs from germline and may be a read error. The chain employs TRBV6-5 and TRBJ1-2, with D tentatively TRBD1 (6 bases). This CDR3 is 10 amino acids long. The V gene's germline CDR1 is MNHEY and CDR2 SVGAGI. CDR3 residues: CASKRTVEVF. CDR3 DNA sequence: TGTGCCAGCAAACGGACAGTCGAAGTCTTC.

This chain uses TRBV5-1 with TRBJ2-3; TRBD1 might be the D (6 bases). The germline gives CDR1 SGHRS, CDR2 YFSETQ. CDR3 size: 14 residues. Trimming left V 3 bases short and J 1 base short, with 9 bases between. The CDR3 DNA reads TGCGCCAGCAGCTCGACAGGACGCACAGATACGCAGTATTTT. Translated, it gives CASSSTGRTDTQYF.

The gene calls are TRBV3-1 (or the pseudogene TRBV3-2) and TRBJ2-1, with D perhaps matching TRBD2 (5 bases). The CDR3 totals 12 residues. Trimming took 1 base from V and 12 from J, leaving 10 bases between them. The germline V gene has CDR1 LGHDT and CDR2 YNNKEL (reference sequence). CDR3 amino acids: CASSQAEGLQFF. CDR3 nucleotide sequence: TGTGCCAGCAGCCAAGCCGAGGGATTGCAGTTCTTC.

The chain combines TRBV5-1 with TRBJ1-1; TRBD1 matches 7 bases. The CDR3 is 14 amino acids. CDR1 SGHRS and CDR2 YFSETQ come from the germline V gene. The trim removed 4 bases at V and 0 bases at J, leaving 3 bases unmatched. The CDR3 protein is CASSPGTVNTEAFF. In DNA, the CDR3 is TGCGCCAGCAGCCCAGGGACAGTGAACACTGAAGCTTTCTTT.

This clone was detected once. The rearrangement links TRBV18 to TRBJ1-6; 7 nucleotides align to TRBD1. CDR1 and CDR2 from the germline V gene are KGHSH and LQKENI. This CDR3 contains 14 residues. V trimming: 6 bases; J trimming: 5 bases; junction bases outside the gene matches: 4. In DNA, the CDR3 is TGTGCCAGCTCTACGGGACAGCATAATTCACCCCTCCACTTT. Amino acids: CASSTGQHNSPLHF.

This clone came up a few times. The V and J genes are TRBV5-5 and TRBJ2-7; 13 bases match TRBD2. The CDR3 has 14 residues. V lost 7 bases and J lost 6; bases outside the gene matches: 7. Germline CDR1 is SGHKS and CDR2 is YYEKEE (reference sequence). This chain's CDR3 is CASQLRLAGGEQYF. The CDR3, as DNA: TGTGCCAGCCAGCTTAGACTAGCGGGAGGCGAGCAGTACTTC. Based on the CDR3 plus reference TRBV5-5 and TRBJ2-7, the full variable domain is DAGVTQSPTHLIKTRGQQVTLRCSPISGHKSVSWYQQVLGQGPQFIFQYYEKEERGRGNFPDRFSARQFPNYSSELNVNALLLGDSALYLCASQLRLAGGEQYFGPGTRLTVT.

This clone was seen only once. This rearrangement joins TRBV18 to TRBJ1-2; no reliable D call. Germline V gene sequence: CDR1 KGHSH, CDR2 LQKENI. There are 15 residues in the CDR3. V was trimmed by 0 bases and J by 4 bases, leaving 12 bases between them. CDR3 bases: TGTGCCAGCTCACCACCGGGAGGCTCCGGCTATGGCTACACCTTC. Encoded protein: CASSPPGGSGYGYTF.

This clone was detected a few times. The chain recombines TRBV7-9 with TRBJ2-5; 7 bases fit TRBD1. Germline V gene sequence: CDR1 SEHNR, CDR2 FQNEAQ (reference sequence). With 3 bases clipped from V and 2 bases from J, the junction kept 3 bases outside the gene matches. CDR3 length: 14 residues. The CDR3 DNA follows: TGTGCCAGCAGCTTCGGACAGGAGCAAGAGACCCAGTACTTC. Its translation is CASSFGQEQETQYF.

This clone was observed once. The chain employs TRBV5-1 and TRBJ1-1; weak D call: TRBD1 (5 bases). The germline V and J ends were trimmed by 0 bases and 4 bases, with 13 bases remaining between them. The CDR3 consists of 15 residues. Germline V CDR1 and CDR2: SGHRS, YFSETQ. CDR3: CASSLGAGRTTEAFF. CDR3 DNA sequence: TGCGCCAGCAGCTTGGGGGCAGGGAGGACCACTGAAGCTTTCTTT.

The rearrangement uses TRBV9 and TRBJ2-6; tentative D call: TRBD2 (5 bases). The germline gives CDR1 SGDLS, CDR2 YYNGEE. The CDR3 contains 15 residues. The V gene lost 6 bases and the J gene lost 4 bases, with 14 bases spanning the gap. The CDR3, as DNA: TGTGCCAGCACCGGGGATTGGGGAGGGGCCAACGTCCTGACTTTC. Amino acid sequence: CASTGDWGGANVLTF.

The chain combines TRBV9 with TRBJ1-4; tentative D call: TRBD1 (5 bases). V gave up 2 bases and J gave up 3 bases, with 8 bases separating them. The CDR3 is 14 residues long. In germline, CDR1 is SGDLS, CDR2 YYNGEE. CDR3 residues: CASSVSGPNEKLFF. CDR3 coding DNA: TGTGCCAGCAGCGTCTCAGGGCCTAATGAAAAACTGTTTTTT.

This chain joins TRBV7-6 and TRBJ2-2; 7 bases are shared with TRBD1. J lost 6 bases, V lost 3 bases, and 4 bases had no gene match. CDR3 length equals 14 residues. Per the germline V gene, CDR1 is SGHVS and CDR2 is FNYEAQ. The CDR3 reads CASSFRGSPGELFF. The CDR3 DNA follows: TGTGCCAGCAGCTTCAGGGGGTCTCCCGGGGAGCTGTTTTTT.